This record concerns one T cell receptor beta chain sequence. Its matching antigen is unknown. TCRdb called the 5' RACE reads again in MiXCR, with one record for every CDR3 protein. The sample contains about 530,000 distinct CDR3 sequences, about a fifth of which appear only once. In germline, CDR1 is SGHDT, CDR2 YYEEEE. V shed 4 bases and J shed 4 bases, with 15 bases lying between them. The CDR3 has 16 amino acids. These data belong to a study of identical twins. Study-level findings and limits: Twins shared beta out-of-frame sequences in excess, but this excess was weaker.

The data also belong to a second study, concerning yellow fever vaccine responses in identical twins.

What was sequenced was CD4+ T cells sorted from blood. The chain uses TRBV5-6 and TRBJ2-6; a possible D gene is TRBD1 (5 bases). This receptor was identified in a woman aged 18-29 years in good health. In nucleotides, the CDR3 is TGTGCCAGCAGCCGGAAAGACAGAGCCGGGGCCAACGTCCTGACTTTC. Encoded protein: CASSRKDRAGANVLTF.